Sequencing of this TCR beta chain was carried out in a study of cytomegalovirus exposure and HLA in healthy donors. Whole-study findings and limits: Presence/absence analyses rested on an assumption that sequencing depth was roughly uniform across donors.

Concerning this clone: Its cognate antigen is unknown.

Researchers ran the PCR with 60 Vbeta and 13 Jbeta primers. Libraries were prepared by immunoSEQ multiplex PCR; TCRdb keeps only in-frame clonotypes and omits some of them. The table records under 200,000 clones, 75% to 85% of them present only once. This CDR3 has 14 amino acids. The germline V gene encodes CDR1 ENHRY and CDR2 SYGVKD. V lost 2 bases, J lost 7 bases, and 14 bases lay in between. The chain combines TRBV10-3 with TRBJ1-2; D is possibly TRBD1 (5 bases). This receptor was obtained from a woman in her 50s in good health and CMV-seronegative. The sample consisted of PBMCs. CDR3 residues: CAISEGNRRAGYTF. CDR3 DNA sequence: TGTGCCATCAGTGAGGGTAACAGGAGGGCTGGCTACACCTTC.